The rows below give T cell receptor beta chains drawn from one sample of a study of beta chain features in type 1 diabetes. The repertoire was sequenced with immunoSEQ multiplex PCR; TCRdb's copy has only in-frame clones and lacks some. The top ten hold 1% to 1.5% of the sample, which has some 220,000 clones, 9.5% to 13% seen once. Sequencing was performed on central memory CD4+ T cells from blood. These receptors were collected from a man between 18 and 35 years old in good health. CDR3s leave out the opening cysteine and the closing phenylalanine or tryptophan.

V	length	J	CDR3
TRBV4-3	11	TRBJ2-4	ASSQDTGNIQY
TRBV28	13	TRBJ2-1	ASSQDRGVSNEQF
TRBV6-6	12	TRBJ2-7	ASSYPGEGYEQY
TRBV6-5	10	TRBJ2-7	ASSDSSYEQY
TRBV10-3	9	TRBJ2-7	AISETDEQY
TRBV15	12	TRBJ1-2	ATSRHSFDYGYT
TRBV28	11	TRBJ2-7	ASSPGGKGEQY
TRBV7-2	13	TRBJ2-1	ASSPRTSSYNEQF
TRBV9	13	TRBJ2-1	ASSVGDTTTNEQF
TRBV28	13	TRBJ2-6	ASYAPGAGANVLT
TRBV4-3	12	TRBJ2-7	ASSQDMGPGEQY
TRBV28	13	TRBJ2-1	ASRAPGLATPEQF
TRBV15	13	TRBJ2-1	ATSRTSSSYNEQF
TRBV2	13	TRBJ2-2	ASSEKLADTGELF
TRBV7-8	13	TRBJ2-1	ASSLGLAGVDEQF
TRBV6-5	11	TRBJ1-6	AGTGQQNSPLH
TRBV7-2	13	TRBJ1-2	ASSLSPWINYGYT
TRBV10-3	13	TRBJ2-3	AISEPITSGGRPY
TRBV9	12	TRBJ1-3	ASSVDYSGNTIY
TRBV5-1	10	TRBJ2-3	ASSLRTDTQY
TRBV5-1	12	TRBJ2-7	ASSRSDTSYEQY
TRBV4-3	12	TRBJ1-1	ASRPGLMNTEAF
TRBV20-1	9	TRBJ2-7	SARDDPEQY
TRBV6-6	12	TRBJ2-7	ASSYSQGTYEQY
TRBV2	12	TRBJ2-1	ASTSTKNHNEQF
TRBV27	16	TRBJ2-1	ASSVTSGRAYSYNEQF
TRBV30	9	TRBJ2-7	AWDRGGEQY
TRBV10-3	15	TRBJ2-3	AISGAPGLVTPDTQY
TRBV7-2	13	TRBJ1-5	ASSPPGQGYQPQH
TRBV5-5	12	TRBJ2-3	ASSLRVITDTQY
TRBV7-9	13	TRBJ2-1	ASSFLGTSVDEQF
TRBV5-1	10	TRBJ2-5	ASSLDGETQY
TRBV14	11	TRBJ2-1	ASSQRVLGEQF
TRBV13	14	TRBJ2-1	ASSSRAGRSYNEQF
TRBV18	11	TRBJ2-7	ASSPLTDYEQY
TRBV21-1	12	TRBJ1-4	ASSNRDRGEKLF
TRBV6-1	12	TRBJ2-5	ASSATGFQETQY
TRBV28	11	TRBJ2-4	ASSGTGPDIQY
TRBV7-9	11	TRBJ1-1	ASSSRRGTEAF
TRBV7-8	13	TRBJ2-5	ASSLADRYQETQY
TRBV29-1	9	TRBJ2-1	SVTSGTVTL
TRBV9	13	TRBJ2-5	ASSVGQLVAETQY
TRBV5-6	10	TRBJ1-2	ASSGTNYGYT
TRBV28	16	TRBJ1-5	ASSNSYGGPISGLPQH
TRBV2	10	TRBJ2-4	ASGGPSGIQY
TRBV2	12	TRBJ2-7	ASSEVTRRGEQY
TRBV21-1	11	TRBJ1-5	ANLRTGNQPQH
TRBV25-1	13	TRBJ2-5	ASSDSGTGLETQY
TRBV4-1	13	TRBJ2-7	ASSQRERGNYEQY
TRBV18	10	TRBJ2-5	ASSLDRETQY
TRBV28	12	TRBJ2-1	ASNLDRGDNEQF
TRBV2	11	TRBJ2-7	ASNRPLELEQY
TRBV7-9	12	TRBJ1-1	ASSLEGRNTEAF
TRBV15	13	TRBJ1-5	ATSATGTEGFAQH